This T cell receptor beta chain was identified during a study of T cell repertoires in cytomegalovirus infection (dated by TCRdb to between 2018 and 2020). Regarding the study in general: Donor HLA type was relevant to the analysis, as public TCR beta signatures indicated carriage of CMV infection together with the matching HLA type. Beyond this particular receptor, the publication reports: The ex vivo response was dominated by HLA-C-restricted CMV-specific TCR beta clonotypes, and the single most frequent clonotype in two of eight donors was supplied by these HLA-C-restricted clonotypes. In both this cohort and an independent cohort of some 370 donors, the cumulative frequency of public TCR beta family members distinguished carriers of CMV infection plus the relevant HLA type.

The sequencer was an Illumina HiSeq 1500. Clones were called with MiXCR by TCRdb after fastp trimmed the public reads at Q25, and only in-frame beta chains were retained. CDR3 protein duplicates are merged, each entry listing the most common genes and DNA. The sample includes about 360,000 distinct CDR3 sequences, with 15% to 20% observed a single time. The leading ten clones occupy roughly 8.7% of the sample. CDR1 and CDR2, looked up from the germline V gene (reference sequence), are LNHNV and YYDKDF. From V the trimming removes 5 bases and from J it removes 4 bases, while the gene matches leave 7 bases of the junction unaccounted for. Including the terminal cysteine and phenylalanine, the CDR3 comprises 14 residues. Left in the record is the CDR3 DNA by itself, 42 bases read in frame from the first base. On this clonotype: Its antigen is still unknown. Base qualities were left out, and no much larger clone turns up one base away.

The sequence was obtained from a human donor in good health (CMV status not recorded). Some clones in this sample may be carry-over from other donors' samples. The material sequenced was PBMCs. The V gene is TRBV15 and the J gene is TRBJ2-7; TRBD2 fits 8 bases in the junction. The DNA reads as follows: TGTGCCACCAGCGTCAGACTAGCGCCGTACGAGCAGTACTTC. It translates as CATSVRLAPYEQYF.